This T cell receptor (beta chain) was observed in a study of beta chain features in type 1 diabetes. About this clone: Its antigen remains unknown.

Germline lookup yields CDR1 LNHDA and CDR2 SQIVND (reference sequence). The CDR3 length is 13 residues. The V gene end was trimmed by 10 bases and the J gene end by 5 bases; junction bases not matched to a gene: 7. Study findings and constraints: Because the template was cDNA, high-expressing cells might be over-represented.

Expressed TCRB transcripts were sequenced because the entire RNA isolate underwent reverse transcription. The repertoire was sequenced with immunoSEQ multiplex PCR; TCRdb's copy has only in-frame clones and lacks some. This sample has roughly 12,000 clones, with roughly half found just once. The J gene is TRBJ1-5, the V gene TRBV19; the match to TRBD1 covers 8 bases. The sample comprised stem cell memory CD4+ T cells from blood. The receptor was derived from a man aged 18 to 30 in good health. The CDR3 DNA is TGTGCCATTAAGACAGGGGATTATCAGCCCCAGCATTTT. Its translation: CAIKTGDYQPQHF.